The clone carrying this T cell receptor beta chain was found many times. Its antigen is undetermined. The sample originates from a study of T cell repertoires in cytomegalovirus infection. Study-wide background: Signatures in public TCR beta sequences pointed to both CMV infection and matching HLA type.

Germline V gives CDR1 SGHAT, CDR2 FQNNGV. Between the trimmed V and J ends, which lost 4 bases and 8 bases, there was a span of 11 bases. The CDR3 is 12 residues long. Overall study results and limits: The study found HLA-C-restricted CMV-specific TCR beta clonotypes dominating the ex vivo response. Using cumulative public TCR beta family frequency, the authors identified those who carried CMV together with the relevant HLA.

TCRdb redid the calling of the reads with MiXCR, one entry per CDR3 protein. The data hold more than 350,000 distinct CDR3 sequences, with approximately 33% observed a single time. The material sequenced was PBMCs. The receptor's source is a human donor in good health (CMV status not recorded). Some clones in this sample may be carry-over from other donors' samples. The genes are TRBV11-2 and TRBJ1-2, with unresolved D. The CDR3 loop reads CASSSWPWGYTF. CDR3 sequence (DNA): TGTGCCAGCAGCTCATGGCCATGGGGCTACACCTTC.